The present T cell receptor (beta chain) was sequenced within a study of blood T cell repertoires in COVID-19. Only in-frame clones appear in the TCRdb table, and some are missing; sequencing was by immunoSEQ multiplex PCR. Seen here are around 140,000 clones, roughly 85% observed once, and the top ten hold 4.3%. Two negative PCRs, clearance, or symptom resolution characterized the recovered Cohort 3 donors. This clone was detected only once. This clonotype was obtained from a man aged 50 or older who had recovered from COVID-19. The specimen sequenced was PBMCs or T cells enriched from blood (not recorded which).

CDR3: CASNARDRAYNSPLHF. For the CDR3, the DNA is TGTGCCAGCAACGCCCGGGACAGGGCCTATAATTCACCCCTCCACTTT. J is TRBJ1-6 and V is TRBV5-5, with 9 bases lining up with TRBD1. Unmatched junction bases numbered 6, after V lost 6 bases and J lost 2 bases. The CDR3 has 16 amino acids. Per the germline V gene, CDR1 is SGHKS and CDR2 is YYEKEE (reference sequence).